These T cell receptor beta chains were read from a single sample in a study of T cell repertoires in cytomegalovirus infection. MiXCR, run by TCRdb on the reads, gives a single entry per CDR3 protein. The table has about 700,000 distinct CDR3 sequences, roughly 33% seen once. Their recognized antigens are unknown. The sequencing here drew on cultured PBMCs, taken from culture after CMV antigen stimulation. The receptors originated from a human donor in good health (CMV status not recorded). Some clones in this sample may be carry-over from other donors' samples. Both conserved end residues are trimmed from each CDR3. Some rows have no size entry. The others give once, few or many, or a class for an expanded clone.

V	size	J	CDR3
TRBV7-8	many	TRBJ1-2	ASSLPDRGGYT
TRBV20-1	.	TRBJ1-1	SARDRQGNTEAF
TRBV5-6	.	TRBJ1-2	ASSLRRTVYGYT
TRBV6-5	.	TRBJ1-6	ASSRTGRDSPLH
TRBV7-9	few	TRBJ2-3	ASSTPRRGGLPSTDTQY
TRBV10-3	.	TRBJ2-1	AAGGARDNEQF
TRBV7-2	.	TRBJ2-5	ASRKGGGHGETQY
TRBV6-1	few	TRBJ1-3	ASRLQGSGNTIY
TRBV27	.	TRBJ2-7	ASSPSTYYEQY
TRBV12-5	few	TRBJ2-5	ASGLADKETQY
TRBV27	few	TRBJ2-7	ASSDPGLAPQIYEQY
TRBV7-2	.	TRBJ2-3	ASSPRFGRGTDTQY
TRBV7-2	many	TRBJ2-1	ASSLRYNEQF
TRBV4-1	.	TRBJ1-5	ASSQGGFQPQH
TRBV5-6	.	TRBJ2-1	ASSNQGGEQF
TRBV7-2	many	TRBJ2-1	ASRPHESGGWPYNEQF
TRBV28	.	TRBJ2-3	ASSSGQDDTQY
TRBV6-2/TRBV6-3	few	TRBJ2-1	ASIDRAYNEQF
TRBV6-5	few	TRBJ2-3	ASRKPGGADTQY
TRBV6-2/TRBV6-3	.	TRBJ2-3	ASSYSLGAGETDTQY
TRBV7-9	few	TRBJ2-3	ASSFVIFDTQY
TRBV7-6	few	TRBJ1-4	ASTRGSRGEKLF
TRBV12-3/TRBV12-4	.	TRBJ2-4	ASSLRSGRIAKNIQY
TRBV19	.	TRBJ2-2	ASSIPSIPTANTGELF
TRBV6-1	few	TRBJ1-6	ASRRDRGGYNSPLH
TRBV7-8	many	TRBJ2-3	ASSGGQGLADTQY
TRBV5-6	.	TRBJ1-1	ASSPAGPGSTEAF
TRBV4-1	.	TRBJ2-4	ASSQGPWSRGKNIQY
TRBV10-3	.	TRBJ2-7	AISPSEGASFGEQY
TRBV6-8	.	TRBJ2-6	ASSYLRTSGANVLT
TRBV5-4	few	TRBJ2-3	ASSSQEREPTQY
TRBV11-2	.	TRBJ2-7	ASSLDRMREQY
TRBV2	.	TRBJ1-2	ASLRGERVYGYT
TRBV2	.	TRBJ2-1	ASEEKLNEQF
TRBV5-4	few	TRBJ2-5	ASSPSAGRGETQY
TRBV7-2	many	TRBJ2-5	ASRPKREGGQETQY
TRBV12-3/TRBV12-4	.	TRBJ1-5	ASSPDGPQH
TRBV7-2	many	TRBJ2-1	ASSLVVASNEQF
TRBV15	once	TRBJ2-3	ATSRGPDTQY
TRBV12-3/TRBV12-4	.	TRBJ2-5	ASSFQDGTQY
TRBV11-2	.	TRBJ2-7	ASSISSGGRYEQY
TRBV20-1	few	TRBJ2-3	SASGSSDTQY
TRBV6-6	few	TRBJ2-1	ASSFQKEQF
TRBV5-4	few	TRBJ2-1	ASSRTGGSSYNEQF
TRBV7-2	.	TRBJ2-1	ASSLALGWAGGGNEQF
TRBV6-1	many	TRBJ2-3	ASRRDVMDTQY
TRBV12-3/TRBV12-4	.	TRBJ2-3	ASMEEWEDTQY
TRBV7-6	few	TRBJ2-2	ASSLTGTSPGELF
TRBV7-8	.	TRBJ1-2	ASSLRGQGVYGYT
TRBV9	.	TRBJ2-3	ASRRGLAGGTDTQY
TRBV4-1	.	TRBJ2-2	ASSSQNSAGELF
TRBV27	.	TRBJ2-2	ASGLVGTGELF
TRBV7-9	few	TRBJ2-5	ASSPGGASRETQY
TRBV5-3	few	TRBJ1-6	ASSSQGFDSPLH